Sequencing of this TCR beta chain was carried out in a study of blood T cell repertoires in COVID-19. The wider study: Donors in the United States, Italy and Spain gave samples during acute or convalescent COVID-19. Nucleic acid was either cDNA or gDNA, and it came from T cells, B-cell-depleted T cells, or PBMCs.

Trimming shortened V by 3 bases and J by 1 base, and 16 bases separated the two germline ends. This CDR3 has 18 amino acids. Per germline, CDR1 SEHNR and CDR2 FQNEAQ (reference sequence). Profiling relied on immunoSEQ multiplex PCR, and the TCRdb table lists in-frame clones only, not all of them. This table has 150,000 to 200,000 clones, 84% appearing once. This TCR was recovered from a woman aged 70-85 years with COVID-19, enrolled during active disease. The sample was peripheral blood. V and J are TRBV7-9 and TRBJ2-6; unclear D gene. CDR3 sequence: CASSFSIRTSSGANVLTF. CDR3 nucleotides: TGTGCCAGCAGCTTTAGCATCAGAACTTCTTCTGGGGCCAACGTCCTGACTTTC.